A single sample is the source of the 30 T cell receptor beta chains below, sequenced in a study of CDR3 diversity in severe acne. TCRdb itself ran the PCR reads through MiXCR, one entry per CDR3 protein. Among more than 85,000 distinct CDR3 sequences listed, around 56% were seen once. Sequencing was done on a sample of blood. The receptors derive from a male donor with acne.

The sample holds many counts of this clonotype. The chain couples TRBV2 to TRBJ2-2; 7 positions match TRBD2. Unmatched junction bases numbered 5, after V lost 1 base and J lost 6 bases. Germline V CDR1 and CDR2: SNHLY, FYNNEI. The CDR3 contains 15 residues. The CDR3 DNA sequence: TGTGCCAGCAGTGAAGGAGCGGGGCTGGCCGGGGAGCTGTTTTTT. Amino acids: CASSEGAGLAGELFF.

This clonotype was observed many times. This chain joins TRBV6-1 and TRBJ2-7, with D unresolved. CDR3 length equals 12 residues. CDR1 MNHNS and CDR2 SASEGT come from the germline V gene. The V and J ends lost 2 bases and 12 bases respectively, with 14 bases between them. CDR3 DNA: TGTGCCAGCAGTGAAACGACGGTTTATCGGTACTTC. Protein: CASSETTVYRYF.

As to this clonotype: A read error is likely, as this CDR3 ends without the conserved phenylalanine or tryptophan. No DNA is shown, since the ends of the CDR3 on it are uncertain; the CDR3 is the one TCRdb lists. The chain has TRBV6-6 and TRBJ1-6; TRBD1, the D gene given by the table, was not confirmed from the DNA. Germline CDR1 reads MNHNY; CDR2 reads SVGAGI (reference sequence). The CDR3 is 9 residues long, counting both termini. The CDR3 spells CASSYGPGQ.

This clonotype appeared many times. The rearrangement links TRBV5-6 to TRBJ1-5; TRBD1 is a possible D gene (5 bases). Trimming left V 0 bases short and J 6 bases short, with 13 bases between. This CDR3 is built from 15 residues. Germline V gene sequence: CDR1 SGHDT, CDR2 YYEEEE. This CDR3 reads CASSLGPGLGQPQHF. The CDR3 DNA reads TGTGCCAGCAGCTTGGGCCCGGGGCTAGGTCAGCCCCAGCATTTT. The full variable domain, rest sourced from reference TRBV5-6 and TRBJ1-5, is DAGVTQSPTHLIKTRGQQVTLRCSPKSGHDTVSWYQQALGQGPQFIFQYYEEEERQRGNFPDRFSGHQFPNYSSELNVNALLLGDSALYLCASSLGPGLGQPQHFGDGTRLSIL.

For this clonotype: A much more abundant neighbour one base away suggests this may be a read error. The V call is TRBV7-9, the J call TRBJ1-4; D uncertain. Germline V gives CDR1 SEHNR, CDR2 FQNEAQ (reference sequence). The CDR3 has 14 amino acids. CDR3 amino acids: CASGRTDKNEKLSF. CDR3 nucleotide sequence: TGTGCCAGCGGAAGGACGGATAAAAATGAAAAACTGTCTTTT.

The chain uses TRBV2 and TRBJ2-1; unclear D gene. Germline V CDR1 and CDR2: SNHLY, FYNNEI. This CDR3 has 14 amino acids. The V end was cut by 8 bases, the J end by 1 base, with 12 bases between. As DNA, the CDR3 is TGTGCCAGCTTTCGGACGGAATCCTACAATGAGCAGTTCTTC. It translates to CASFRTESYNEQFF.

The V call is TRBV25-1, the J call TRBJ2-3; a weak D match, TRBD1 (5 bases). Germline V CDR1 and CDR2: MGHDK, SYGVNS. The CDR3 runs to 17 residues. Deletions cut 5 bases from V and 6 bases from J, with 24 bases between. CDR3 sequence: CASSPRQGGGPSDTQYF. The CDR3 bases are TGTGCCAGCAGTCCCCGCCAGGGTGGCGGACCTAGTGATACGCAGTATTTT.

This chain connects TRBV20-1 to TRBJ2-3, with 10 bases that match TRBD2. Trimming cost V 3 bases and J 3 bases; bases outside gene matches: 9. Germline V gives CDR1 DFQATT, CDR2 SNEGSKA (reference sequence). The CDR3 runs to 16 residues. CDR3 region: CSARAITSGNTDTQYF. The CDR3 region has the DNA TGCAGTGCTAGGGCTATTACTAGCGGGAATACAGATACGCAGTATTTT.

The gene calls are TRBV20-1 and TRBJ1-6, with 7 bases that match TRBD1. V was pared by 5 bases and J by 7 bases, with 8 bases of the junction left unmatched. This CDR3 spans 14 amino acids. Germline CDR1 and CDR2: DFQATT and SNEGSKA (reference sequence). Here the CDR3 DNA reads TGCAGTGCTTGGGGGGGACAGAAAAATTCACCCCTCCACTTT. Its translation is CSAWGGQKNSPLHF.

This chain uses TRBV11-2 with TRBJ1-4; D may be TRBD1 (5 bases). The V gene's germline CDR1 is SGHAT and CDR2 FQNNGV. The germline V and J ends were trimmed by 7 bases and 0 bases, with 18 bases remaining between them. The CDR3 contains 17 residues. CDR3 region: CASTRRGWGPTNEKLFF. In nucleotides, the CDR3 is TGTGCCAGCACCCGGCGAGGGTGGGGACCAACTAATGAAAAACTGTTTTTT.

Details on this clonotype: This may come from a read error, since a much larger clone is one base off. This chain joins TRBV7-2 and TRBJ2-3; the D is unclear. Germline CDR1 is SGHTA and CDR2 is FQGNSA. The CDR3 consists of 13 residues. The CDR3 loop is CAGSLYDPDTQYF. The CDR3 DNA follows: TGTGCCGGCAGCTTATATGACCCAGATACGCAGTATTTT.

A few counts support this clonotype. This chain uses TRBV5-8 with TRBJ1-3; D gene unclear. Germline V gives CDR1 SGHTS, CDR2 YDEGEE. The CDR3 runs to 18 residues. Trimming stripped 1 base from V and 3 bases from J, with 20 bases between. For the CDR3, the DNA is TGTGCCAGCAGCTTGAGGAGGGCCCCCGATCCCAGTGGAAACACCATATATTTT. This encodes CASSLRRAPDPSGNTIYF.

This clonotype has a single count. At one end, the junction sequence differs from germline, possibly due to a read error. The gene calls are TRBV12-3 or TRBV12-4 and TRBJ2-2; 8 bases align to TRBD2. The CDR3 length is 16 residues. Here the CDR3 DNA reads TGTGCCAGCGGTTTTCTTCTAGCGGGCTCGTCTGGGGAGCTGTTTTTT. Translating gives CASGFLLAGSSGELFF.

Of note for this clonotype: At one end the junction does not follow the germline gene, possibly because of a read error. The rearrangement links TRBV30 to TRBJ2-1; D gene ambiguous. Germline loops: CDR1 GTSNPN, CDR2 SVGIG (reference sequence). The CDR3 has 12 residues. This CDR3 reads CTWSATKNEQFF. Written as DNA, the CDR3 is TGTACCTGGAGTGCGACAAAGAATGAGCAGTTCTTC.

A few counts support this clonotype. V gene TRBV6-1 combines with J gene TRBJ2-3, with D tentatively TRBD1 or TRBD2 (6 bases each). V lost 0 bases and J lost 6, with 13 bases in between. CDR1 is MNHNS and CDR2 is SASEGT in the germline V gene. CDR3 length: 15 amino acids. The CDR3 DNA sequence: TGTGCCAGCAGTGAAGCCCGAGGGGGGCACGATACGCAGTATTTT. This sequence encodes CASSEARGGHDTQYF.

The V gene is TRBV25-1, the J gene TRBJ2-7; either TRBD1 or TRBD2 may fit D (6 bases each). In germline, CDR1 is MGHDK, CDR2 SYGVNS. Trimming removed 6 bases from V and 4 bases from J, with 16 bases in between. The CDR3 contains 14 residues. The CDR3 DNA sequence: TGTGCCAGCAGAAACATCGGGGGCGTATACGAGCAGTACTTC. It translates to CASRNIGGVYEQYF.

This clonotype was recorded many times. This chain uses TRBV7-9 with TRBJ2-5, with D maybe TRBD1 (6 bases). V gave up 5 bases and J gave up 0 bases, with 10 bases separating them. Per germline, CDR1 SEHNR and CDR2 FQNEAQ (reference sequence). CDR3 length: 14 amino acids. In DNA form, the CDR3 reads TGTGCCAGCAGCACCCGACAGGACCAAGAGACCCAGTACTTC. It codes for CASSTRQDQETQYF. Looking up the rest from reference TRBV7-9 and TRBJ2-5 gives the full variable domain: DTGVSQNPRHKITKRGQNVTFRCDPISEHNRLYWYRQTLGQGPEFLTYFQNEAQLEKSRLLSDRFSAERPKGSFSTLEIQRTEQGDSAMYLCASSTRQDQETQYFGPGTRLLVL.

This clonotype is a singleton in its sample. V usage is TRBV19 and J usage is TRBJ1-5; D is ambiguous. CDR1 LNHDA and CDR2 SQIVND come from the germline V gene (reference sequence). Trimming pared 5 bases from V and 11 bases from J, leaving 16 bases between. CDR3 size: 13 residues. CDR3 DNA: TGTGCCAGTAGTCGGGCTAGCGGGAGGTCCCAGCATTTT. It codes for CASSRASGRSQHF.

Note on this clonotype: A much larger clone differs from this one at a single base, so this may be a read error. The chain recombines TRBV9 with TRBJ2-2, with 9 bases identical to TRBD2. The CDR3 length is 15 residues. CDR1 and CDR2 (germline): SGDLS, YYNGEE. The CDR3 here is CASSSQAGGTGGLFF. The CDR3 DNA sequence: TGTGCCAGCAGCTCCCAGGCGGGAGGGACCGGGGGGCTGTTTTTT.

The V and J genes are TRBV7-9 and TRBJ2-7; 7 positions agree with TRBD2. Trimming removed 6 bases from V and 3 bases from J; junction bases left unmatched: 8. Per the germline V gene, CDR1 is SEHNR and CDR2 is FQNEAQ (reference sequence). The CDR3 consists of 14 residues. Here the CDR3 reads CASSISGNYYEQYF. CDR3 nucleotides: TGTGCCAGCAGTATAAGCGGGAACTACTACGAGCAGTACTTC.

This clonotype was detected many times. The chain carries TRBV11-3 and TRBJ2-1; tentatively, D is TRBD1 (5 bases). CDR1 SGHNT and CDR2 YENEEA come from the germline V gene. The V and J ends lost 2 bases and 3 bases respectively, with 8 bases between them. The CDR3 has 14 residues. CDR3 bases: TGTGCCAGCAGCTTAAAGGACAACTACAATGAGCAGTTCTTC. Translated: CASSLKDNYNEQFF.

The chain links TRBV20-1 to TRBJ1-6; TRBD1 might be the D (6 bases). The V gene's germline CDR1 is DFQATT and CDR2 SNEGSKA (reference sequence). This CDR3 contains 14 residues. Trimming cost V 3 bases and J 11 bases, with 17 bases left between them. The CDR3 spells CSASESTGRAPLHF. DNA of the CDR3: TGCAGTGCTAGTGAATCCACAGGGCGGGCACCCCTCCACTTT.

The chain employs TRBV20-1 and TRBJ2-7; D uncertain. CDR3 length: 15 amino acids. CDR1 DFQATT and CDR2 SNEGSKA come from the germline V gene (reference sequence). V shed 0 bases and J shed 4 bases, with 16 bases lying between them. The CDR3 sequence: CSARDLLLSKYEQYF. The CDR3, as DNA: TGCAGTGCTAGAGATCTCCTGCTCAGTAAGTACGAGCAGTACTTC.

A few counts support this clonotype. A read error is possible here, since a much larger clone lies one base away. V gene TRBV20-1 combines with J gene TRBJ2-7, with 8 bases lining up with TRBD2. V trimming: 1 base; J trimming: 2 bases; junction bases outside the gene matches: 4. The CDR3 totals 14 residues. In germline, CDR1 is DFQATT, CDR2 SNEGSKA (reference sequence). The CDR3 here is CSARGAGDPYEQYV. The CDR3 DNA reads TGCAGTGCTAGAGGAGCGGGGGATCCCTACGAGCAGTACGTC.

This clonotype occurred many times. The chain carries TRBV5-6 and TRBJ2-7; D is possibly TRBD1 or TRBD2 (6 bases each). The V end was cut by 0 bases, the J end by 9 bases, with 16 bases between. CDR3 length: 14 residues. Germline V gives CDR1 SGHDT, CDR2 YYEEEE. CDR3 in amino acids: CASSLAGGGRGQYF. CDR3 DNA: TGTGCCAGCAGCTTGGCCGGAGGGGGTAGGGGGCAGTACTTC.

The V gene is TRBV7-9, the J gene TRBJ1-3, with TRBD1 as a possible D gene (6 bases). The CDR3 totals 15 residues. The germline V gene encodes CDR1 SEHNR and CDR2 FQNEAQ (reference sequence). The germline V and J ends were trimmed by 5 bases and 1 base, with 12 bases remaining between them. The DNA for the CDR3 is TGTGCCAGCAGCCTGGGGGCGAATTCTGGAAACACCATATATTTT. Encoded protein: CASSLGANSGNTIYF.

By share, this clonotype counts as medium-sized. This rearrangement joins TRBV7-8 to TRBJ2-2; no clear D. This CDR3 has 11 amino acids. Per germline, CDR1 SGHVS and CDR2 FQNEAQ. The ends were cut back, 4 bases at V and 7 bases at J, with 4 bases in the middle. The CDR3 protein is CASSSIGELFF. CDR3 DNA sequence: TGTGCCAGCAGCTCGATCGGGGAGCTGTTTTTT.

The CDR3 DNA is TGTGCCAGTACCTTCGGGCAGGGTGCCGAGCAGTACTTC. It translates to CASTFGQGAEQYF. J is TRBJ2-7 and V is TRBV25-1; D is perhaps TRBD1 (5 bases). V lost 9 bases and J 6 bases, leaving 18 bases between the germline ends. This CDR3 spans 13 amino acids. Looked up from germline, CDR1 is MGHDK and CDR2 is SYGVNS.

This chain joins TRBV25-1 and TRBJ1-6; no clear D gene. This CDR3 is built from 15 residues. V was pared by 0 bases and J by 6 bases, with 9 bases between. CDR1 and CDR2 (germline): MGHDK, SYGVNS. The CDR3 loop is CASSEYNSRNSPLHF. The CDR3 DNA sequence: TGTGCCAGCAGTGAATATAACAGTCGTAATTCACCCCTCCACTTT.

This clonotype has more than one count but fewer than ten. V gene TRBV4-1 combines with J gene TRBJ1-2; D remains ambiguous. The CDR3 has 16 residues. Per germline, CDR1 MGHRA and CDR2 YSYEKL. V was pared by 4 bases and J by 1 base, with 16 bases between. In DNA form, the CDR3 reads TGCGCCAGCAGCCTCGAAGGAGGGCAAAATAACTATGGCTACACCTTC. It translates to CASSLEGGQNNYGYTF.